This T cell receptor (beta chain) was identified in a study of blood T cells in healthy people across ages. Comments on this clonotype: Its antigen remains unknown.

Notes on the study in general: Long-lived donors had more naive CD4+ cells and higher diversity than aged donors.

Germline assignment: CDR1 MNHEY and CDR2 SVGEGT. CDR3 length: 14 residues. J was trimmed by 3 bases and V by 2 bases; bases with no gene match: 4. Next came a second PCR, run for about 6 to 11 cycles, which used a sample-barcoded 5' primer along with a J-beta primer mix. TCRdb reprocessed the 5' RACE reads with MiXCR, giving one entry per CDR3 protein. The table has 1.5 million to 1.9 million distinct CDR3 sequences, 35% to 45% seen once. Sequenced: blood. This chain connects TRBV6-2 or TRBV6-3 to TRBJ2-7, with 7 bases lining up with TRBD2. The origin of this receptor is a woman aged 18-30 years in good health. The CDR3 region has the DNA TGTGCCAGCAGTTACAGAGCGGGATTCTACGAGCAGTACTTC. Amino acids: CASSYRAGFYEQYF.